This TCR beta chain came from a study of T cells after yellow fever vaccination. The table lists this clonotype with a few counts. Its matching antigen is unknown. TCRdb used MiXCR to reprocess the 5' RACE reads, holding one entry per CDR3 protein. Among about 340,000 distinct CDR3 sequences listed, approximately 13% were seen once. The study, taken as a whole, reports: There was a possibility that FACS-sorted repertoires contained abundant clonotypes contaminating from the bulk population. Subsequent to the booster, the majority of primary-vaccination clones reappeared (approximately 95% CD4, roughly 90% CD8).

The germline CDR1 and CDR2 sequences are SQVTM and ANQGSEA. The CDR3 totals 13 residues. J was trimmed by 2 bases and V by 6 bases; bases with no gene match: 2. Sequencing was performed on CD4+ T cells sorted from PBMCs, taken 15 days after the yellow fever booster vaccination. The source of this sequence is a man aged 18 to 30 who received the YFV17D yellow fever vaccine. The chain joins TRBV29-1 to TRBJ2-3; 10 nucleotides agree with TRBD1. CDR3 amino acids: CSVGTGATDTQYF. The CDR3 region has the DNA TGCAGCGTGGGGACAGGGGCCACAGATACGCAGTATTTT.